This TCR beta chain was obtained from a study of cytomegalovirus exposure and HLA in healthy donors. This CDR3 contains 15 residues. Deletions cut 6 bases from V and 7 bases from J, with 21 bases between. Germline assignment: CDR1 MNHEY and CDR2 SVGAGI. A multiplex PCR was run with 60 Vbeta primers and 13 Jbeta primers. Here immunoSEQ multiplex PCR was the method, and the copy in TCRdb shows in-frame clones only, minus some. This table has more than 90,000 clones, more than 65% appearing once. This clonotype was sampled from a human donor in good health. The chain recombines TRBV6-5 with TRBJ1-1, with D perhaps matching TRBD1 (5 bases). Source material: PBMCs. The CDR3 DNA sequence: TGTGCCAGCAGATCGAACTCCGGGGGGAAGGGTGAAGCTTTCTTT. Translated, it gives CASRSNSGGKGEAFF.